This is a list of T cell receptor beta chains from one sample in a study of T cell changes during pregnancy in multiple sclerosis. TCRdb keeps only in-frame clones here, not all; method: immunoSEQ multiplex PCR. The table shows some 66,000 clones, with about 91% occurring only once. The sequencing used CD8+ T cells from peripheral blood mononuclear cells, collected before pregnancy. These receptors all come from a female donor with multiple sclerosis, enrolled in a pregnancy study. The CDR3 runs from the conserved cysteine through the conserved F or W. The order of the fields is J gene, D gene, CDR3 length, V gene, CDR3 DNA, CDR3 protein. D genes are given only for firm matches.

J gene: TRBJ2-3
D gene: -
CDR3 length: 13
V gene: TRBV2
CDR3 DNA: TGTGCCAGCAGTGTGTCTATTACAGATACGCAGTATTTT
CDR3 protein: CASSVSITDTQYF

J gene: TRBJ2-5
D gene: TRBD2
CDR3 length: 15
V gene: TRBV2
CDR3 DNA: TGTGCCAGCAGGCGGGGGGGAAGTTATTTAGAGACCCAGTACTTC
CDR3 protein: CASRRGGSYLETQYF

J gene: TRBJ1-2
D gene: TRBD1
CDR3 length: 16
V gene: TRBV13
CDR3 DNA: TGTGCCAGCAGCCGACAAGGGGACAGCGGGTTCACGGGCTACACCTTC
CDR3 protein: CASSRQGDSGFTGYTF

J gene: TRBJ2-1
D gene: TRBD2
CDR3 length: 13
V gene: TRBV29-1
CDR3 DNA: TGCAGCGTTGTTGGGGGGACTAACAATGAGCAGTTCTTC
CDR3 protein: CSVVGGTNNEQFF

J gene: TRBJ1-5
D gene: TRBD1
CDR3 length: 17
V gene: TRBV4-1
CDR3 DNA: TGCGCCAGCAGCCAAGTGACAGGGGGGTATAGCAATCAGCCCCAGCATTTT
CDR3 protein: CASSQVTGGYSNQPQHF

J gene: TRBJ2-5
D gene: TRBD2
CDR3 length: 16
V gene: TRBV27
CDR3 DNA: TGTGCCAGCAGTTGGTCCTGGCTAGCGGGGGAAGAGACCCAGTACTTC
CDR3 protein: CASSWSWLAGEETQYF

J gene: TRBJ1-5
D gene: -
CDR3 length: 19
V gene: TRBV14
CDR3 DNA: TGTGCCAGCAGCAAGGGGGATACGGGAAAGGGGTATAGCAATCAGCCCCAGCATTTT
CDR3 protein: CASSKGDTGKGYSNQPQHF

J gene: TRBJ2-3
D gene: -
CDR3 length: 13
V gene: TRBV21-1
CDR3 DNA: TGTGTCCCGACTAGCGGGGACACAGATACGCAGTATTTT
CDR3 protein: CVPTSGDTDTQYF

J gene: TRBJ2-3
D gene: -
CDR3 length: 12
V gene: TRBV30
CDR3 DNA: TGTGCCTGGCAATTCGGTGCAGATACGCAGTATTTT
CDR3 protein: CAWQFGADTQYF

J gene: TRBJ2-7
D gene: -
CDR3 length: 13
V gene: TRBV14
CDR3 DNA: TGTGCCAGCAGCCAAGATAACGGCTACGAGCAGTACTTC
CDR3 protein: CASSQDNGYEQYF

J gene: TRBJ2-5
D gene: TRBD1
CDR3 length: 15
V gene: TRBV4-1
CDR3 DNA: TGCGCCAGCAGCCAACCGGACAGGACCTACGAGCCCCAGTACTTC
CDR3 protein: CASSQPDRTYEPQYF

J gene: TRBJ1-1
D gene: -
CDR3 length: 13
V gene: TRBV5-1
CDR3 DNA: TGCGCCAGCAGCTTAGGGGGGGGGACTGAAGCTTTCTTT
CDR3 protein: CASSLGGGTEAFF